The subject of this entry is one T cell receptor beta chain. This clone's antigen is unknown. No base-level quality is on record; no much larger clone is a single base apart. The cohort comprised fewer than 700 healthy bone marrow donors. Cohort members were all nominally healthy when sampled, although unrecorded immune exposures were likely present. The donor was CMV seronegative and belonged to the group of under 400 seronegative cohort members. A peripheral blood sample was collected from each donor, and TCR beta sequencing was performed on peripheral blood mononuclear cells. Genomic DNA extraction from the blood cell samples was performed with the Qiagen DNeasy Blood Extraction Kit. Library preparation employed the immunoSEQ multiplex PCR assay. For the multiplex PCR, a mixture combining 60 forward primers for TCR Vbeta segments and 13 reverse primers for TCR Jbeta segments was used. The CDR3 region of rearranged TCR beta genes was amplified from genomic DNA with a multiplex PCR assay. Amplified TCR beta libraries were sequenced as 87-base-pair reads on the Illumina HiSeq System. Processing in the source paper ran as follows. A later analysis tallied 75 million to 95 million unique TCR beta chains across the 650 to 750 repertoires, and 10 million to 11 million of those chains were shared by two or more donors. Raw reads were error-corrected and collapsed into unique sequences by a nearest-neighbor algorithm in which closely related sequences were merged to remove PCR and sequencing errors. V, D and J gene segments were assigned by aligning CDR3 sequences to IMGT reference sequences. For a sequence to be retained, a match of at least six nucleotides was required to both a V gene segment and a J gene segment. Rearrangements were called productive when the CDR3 lacked stop codons and stayed in frame with V and J; all others were non-productive. Following IMGT convention, CDR3 was defined as the stretch from the second conserved V-encoded cysteine up to the conserved J-encoded phenylalanine. In an earlier analysis of more than 550 of the donors, sequences lacking an unambiguous match to a single V gene segment were excluded. An earlier analysis of a few hundred of the donors called V segments functional above 56.7% productive rearrangements and segregating when the between-donor standard deviation exceeded 5%. A statistical classification framework was built to diagnose cytomegalovirus status from the catalog of TCR beta chain sequences. A later analysis assigned V and J genes by comparing TCR nucleotide sequences with IMGT/GENE-DB human TR gene sequences. A later analysis assigned CDR3 sequences and most-parsimonious VDJ recombination scenarios with the TCRdist pipeline. In a later analysis, every TCR beta chain was defined by the combination of its CDR3 amino acid sequence and its V-gene family, and reads without a unique V-gene family were dropped. A later analysis removed 550 to 650 highly shared, low-generation-probability nucleotide sequences to deal with suspected cross-contamination and a sequencing artifact. In a later analysis, a clonal expansion index for each public chain was calculated from normalized within-repertoire ranks of inferred template counts. Generation probabilities in a later analysis came from a VDJ recombination model fitted to out-of-frame rearrangements, and those results were checked against IGoR. In a later analysis, hypergeometric tests were used to score TCR-TCR, TCR-HLA and TCR-CMV co-occurrence, with a repertoire-size bias correction applied to TCR pairs. To estimate false discovery rates, a later analysis permuted the HLA or CMV assignments 20 times. A later analysis grouped co-occurring TCRs with DBSCAN, adding TCRdist sequence similarity when clustering within HLA-allele-positive subsets. Co-occurrence clustering excluded repertoires with fewer than 30,000 or more than 120,000 public chains, plus five with anomalous nucleotide sharing. TCRdb carries this immuneACCESS record with in-frame sequences only. Its versions omit some clonotypes, under half of them owing to an unresolved V gene in the studies checked, with the rest unexplained. V and J calls and clone size are given by that table; D and trimming were obtained from the DNA. The sample has around 91,000 clones on record, around 84% of them singletons. About 2% of the sample is held by the ten biggest clonotypes.

The record originates from a study of cytomegalovirus exposure and HLA in healthy donors (dated by TCRdb to 2016 to 2017). For context, the study as a whole: In an earlier analysis of under 600 of the donors, 276 Gb of sequence data and about 110 million unique TCR beta sequences from about 190 million T cells were reported. Alongside the repertoire data, information on donor age, sex, ethnicity and CMV serostatus was compiled. High-throughput TCR immunosequencing, statistical association of individual TCRs with disease status, and machine learning were combined to predict cytomegalovirus infection status. A later analysis re-examined previously published TCR beta repertoires from roughly 720 donors and added high-resolution HLA genotyping to investigate patterns of TCR occurrence. Rather than using new phenotypic data, the later analysis identified candidate immune exposures from TCR beta sequences and from how often those sequences occurred across donors. Among a few hundred genotyped donors of the cohort, an average of around 240,000 unique TCR beta nucleotide sequences were sequenced per donor, roughly 18% of them non-productive. To decide whether each TCR beta V gene segment behaved as functional or pseudogenic, an earlier analysis of some 570 of the donors relied on high-throughput TCR beta sequencing. Among the approximately 430 genotyped donors, around 81% belonged to the genetic ancestry cluster associated with self-reported Caucasian donors. Four to six DR-DQ haplotypes were handled as single units for association and clustering because linkage in the cohort was strong. The study profiled the T cell repertoires of more than 500 subjects by immunosequencing and related them to cytomegalovirus serostatus. In addition to the first cohort of 666 subjects, a separate validation cohort of 120 different subjects was used. In a later genetic analysis, genome-wide SNP genotypes for about three fifths of the roughly 670 donors were used, and that subset was treated as a discovery cohort. Both class I and class II loci were covered by HLA typing, at four-digit resolution. Roughly 300 gigabases of sequencing data and approximately 91 million unique TCR sequences made up an early release that covered around 640 HLA-typed donors. The study was designed to test whether signatures of past pathogen exposure could be identified by cataloging public T cell receptors. Every repertoire in the discovery cohort had been generated on one and the same sequencing platform. Typing coverage differed by locus: A, B, C, DRB1 and DQB1 were typed in roughly 620-640 donors, DQA1 in 522, DPA1 in approximately 610, and DPB1 in 400 to 480. The research as a whole found: The presence/absence analyses assumed that sequencing depth was roughly uniform across donors, and that assumption may not be true. In an earlier analysis of some 500 of the donors, most TCR beta V segments appeared in productive rearrangements about 90% or about 30% of the time, broadly matching IMGT annotations. The classifier was reported to diagnose cytomegalovirus status with high specificity and sensitivity in both the original and validation cohorts. A few of the identified cytomegalovirus-associated TCR beta chains were confirmed in vitro to be specific for cytomegalovirus antigens. A later analysis found that most CMV-associated TCR beta chains appeared HLA-restricted, with HLA associations seemingly driven largely by CMV exposure. The study listed 150 to 200 TCR beta chains as associated with cytomegalovirus. At a false discovery rate of 0.05, a later analysis linked 16,951 TCR beta sequences to specific HLA alleles. A later genetic analysis associated a missense DCLRE1C variant with V-gene and J-gene trimming of TCR beta chains, and an independent cohort replicated the association. Immune exposure information for the cohort was limited to CMV serostatus. In this cohort, only TCR beta chains were sequenced, and detectable features were limited by the absence of alpha or paired-chain data. The sequencing pipeline was judged likely to have produced a cluster of highly shared sequence variants as a technical artifact. In a later analysis, TCR association rates were found to vary across HLA loci, with the most associated TCRs seen for DRB1 alleles and the fewest for HLA-C alleles. According to the authors, the approach could potentially be generalized to other disease states and immunological phenotypes. Most TCR sequences were seen in very few donors, while some public TCRs were found in many individuals. Compared with equally common non-associated chains, HLA-associated TCR beta chains in a later analysis were more clonally expanded and had lower generation probabilities. A later analysis reported that several top co-occurrence clusters appeared linked to parvovirus B19, influenza, CMV and Epstein-Barr virus. Because HLA typing was unavailable for some donors at each locus, only the typed subset was used in association tests. When HLA alleles, especially DR and DQ, strongly co-occurred, attributing TCR associations to individual alleles was difficult. Correlated functional status among segregating V segments might reflect linkage disequilibrium, but an unknown experimental factor could not be ruled out. Because counts were too low, seventeen rarely observed V segments, including chromosome 9 orphons, were excluded from the earlier analysis of 587 of the donors. A further reported finding was that TCR beta sequences accurately predicted the HLA-A and HLA-B alleles for most subjects in the first cohort. Compared with the roughly 720-donor mean, donors in an Asian-associated ancestry cluster had fewer N-insertions in productive TCRs, according to a later genetic analysis.

Input material: PBMCs. The sequence came from a man aged 18 to 29 in good health and CMV-seronegative.

The CDR3 region reads CALKRDYGYTF. The base sequence is TGTGCCCTTAAACGAGACTATGGCTACACCTTC. The sequence links TRBV19 to TRBJ1-2, with the D gene not confidently named. Taken from cysteine to phenylalanine, the CDR3 has 11 residues. The CDR3 DNA has 33 bases and is translated from base 1. CDR1 and CDR2 (LNHDA, SQIVND) derive from the germline V gene (reference sequence). V drops 11 bases and J drops 3 bases, leaving 10 bases in between.